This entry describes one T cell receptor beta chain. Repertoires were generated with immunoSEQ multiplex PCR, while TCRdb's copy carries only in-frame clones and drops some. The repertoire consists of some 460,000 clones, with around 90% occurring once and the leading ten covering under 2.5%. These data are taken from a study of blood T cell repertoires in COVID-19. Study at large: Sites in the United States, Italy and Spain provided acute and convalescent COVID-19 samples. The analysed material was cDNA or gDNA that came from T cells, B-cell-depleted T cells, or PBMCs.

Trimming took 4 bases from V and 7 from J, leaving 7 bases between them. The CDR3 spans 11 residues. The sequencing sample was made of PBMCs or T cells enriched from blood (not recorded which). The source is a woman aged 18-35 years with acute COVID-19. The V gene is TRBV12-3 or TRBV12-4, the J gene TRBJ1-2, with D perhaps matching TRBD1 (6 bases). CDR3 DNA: TGTGCCAGCAGTTACAGGGTTGGCTACACCTTC. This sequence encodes CASSYRVGYTF.